What follows describes a single TCR beta chain. The data were obtained in a study of radiation and T cells in renal cell carcinoma. The protocol was immunoSEQ multiplex PCR, while the TCRdb copy is restricted to in-frame clones and leaves out a portion. The data show around 140,000 clones, around four fifths seen once. The CDR3 sequence is 14 residues long. Germline V gene sequence: CDR1 MNHEY, CDR2 SVGAGI. V was cut by 7 bases and J by 7 bases, with 19 bases left in between. Indicated time point: baseline pretreatment blood. Treatment in this sample: 15 Gy SBRT to primary tumor, nephrectomy 4 weeks later.

V is TRBV6-5 and J is TRBJ1-1; D gene uncertain. Here the sequenced sample was blood, taken from a patient whose treatment included radiotherapy and nephrectomy. The source is a woman between 50 and 59 years old with renal cell carcinoma. The CDR3: CASKVSTRGGEAFF. CDR3 coding DNA: TGTGCCAGCAAGGTTTCCACCCGGGGAGGTGAAGCTTTCTTT.